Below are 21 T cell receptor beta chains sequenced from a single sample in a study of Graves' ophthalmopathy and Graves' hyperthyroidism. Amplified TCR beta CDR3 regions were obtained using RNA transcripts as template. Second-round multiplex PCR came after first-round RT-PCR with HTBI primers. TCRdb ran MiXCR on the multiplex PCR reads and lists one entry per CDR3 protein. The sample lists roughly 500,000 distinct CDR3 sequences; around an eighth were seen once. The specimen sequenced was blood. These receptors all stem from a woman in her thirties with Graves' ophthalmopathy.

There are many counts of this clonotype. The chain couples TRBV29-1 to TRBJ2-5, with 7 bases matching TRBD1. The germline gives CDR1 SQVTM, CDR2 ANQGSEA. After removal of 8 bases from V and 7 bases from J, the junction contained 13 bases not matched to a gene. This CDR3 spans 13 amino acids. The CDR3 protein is CSYRGPGYPTQYF. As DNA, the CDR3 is TGCAGCTACAGGGGCCCGGGGTATCCGACCCAGTACTTC.

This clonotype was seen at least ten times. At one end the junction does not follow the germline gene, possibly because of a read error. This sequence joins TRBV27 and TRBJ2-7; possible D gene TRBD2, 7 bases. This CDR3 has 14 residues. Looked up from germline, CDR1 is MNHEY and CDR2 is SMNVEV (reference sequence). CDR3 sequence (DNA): TGTGCCGGCAGTTTAGGGGGAGGGCCGTACGAGCAGTACTTC. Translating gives CAGSLGGGPYEQYF.

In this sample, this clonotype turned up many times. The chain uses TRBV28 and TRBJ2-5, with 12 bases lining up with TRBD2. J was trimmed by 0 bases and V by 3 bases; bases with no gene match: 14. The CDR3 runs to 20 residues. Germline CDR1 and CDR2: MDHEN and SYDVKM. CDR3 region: CASSLGGGIGTSGHQETQYF. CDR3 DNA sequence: TGTGCCAGCAGTTTGGGTGGGGGAATAGGGACTAGCGGGCACCAAGAGACCCAGTACTTC.

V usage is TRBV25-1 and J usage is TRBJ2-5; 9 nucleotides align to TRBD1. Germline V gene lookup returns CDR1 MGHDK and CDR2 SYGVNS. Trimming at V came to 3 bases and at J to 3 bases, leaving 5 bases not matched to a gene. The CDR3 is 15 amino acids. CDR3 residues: CASSDSGQGKETQYF. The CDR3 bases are TGTGCCAGCAGTGATTCCGGACAGGGGAAAGAGACCCAGTACTTC.

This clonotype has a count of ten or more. CDR3 residues: CASSPIGRLNTEAFF. The CDR3 DNA reads TGTGCCAGCAGCCCAATAGGACGCTTGAACACTGAAGCTTTCTTT. This chain connects TRBV28 to TRBJ1-1, with no clear D. Germline values: CDR1 MDHEN, CDR2 SYDVKM. This CDR3 has 15 amino acids. Trimming pared 6 bases from V and 0 bases from J, leaving 14 bases between.

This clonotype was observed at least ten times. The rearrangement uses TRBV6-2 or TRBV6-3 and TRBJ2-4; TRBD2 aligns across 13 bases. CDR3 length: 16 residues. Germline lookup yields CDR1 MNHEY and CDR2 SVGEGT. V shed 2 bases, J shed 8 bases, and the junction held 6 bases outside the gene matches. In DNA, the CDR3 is TGTGCCAGCAGTTACGGGACTAGCGGGATTGGGGACATTCAGTACTTC. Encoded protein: CASSYGTSGIGDIQYF.

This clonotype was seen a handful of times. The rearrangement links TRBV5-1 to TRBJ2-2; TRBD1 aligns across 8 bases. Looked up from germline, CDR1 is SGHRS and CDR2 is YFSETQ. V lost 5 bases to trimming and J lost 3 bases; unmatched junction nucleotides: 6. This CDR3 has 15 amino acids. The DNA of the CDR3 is TGCGCCAGCAGGACACCGGACAGGGACACCGGGGAGCTGTTTTTT. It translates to CASRTPDRDTGELFF.

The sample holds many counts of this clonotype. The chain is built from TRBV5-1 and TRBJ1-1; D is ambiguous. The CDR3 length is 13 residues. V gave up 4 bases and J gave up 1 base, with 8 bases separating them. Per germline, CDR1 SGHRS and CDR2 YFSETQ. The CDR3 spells CASSDPPNTEAFF. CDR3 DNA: TGCGCCAGCAGCGATCCACCGAACACTGAAGCTTTCTTT.

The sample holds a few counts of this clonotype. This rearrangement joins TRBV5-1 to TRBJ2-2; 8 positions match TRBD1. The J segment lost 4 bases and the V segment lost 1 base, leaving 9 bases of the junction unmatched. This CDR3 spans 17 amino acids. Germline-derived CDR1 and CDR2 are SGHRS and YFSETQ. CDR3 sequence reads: CASSLRIDRGGTGELFF. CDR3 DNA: TGCGCCAGCAGCTTGAGGATCGACAGGGGTGGCACCGGGGAGCTGTTTTTT.

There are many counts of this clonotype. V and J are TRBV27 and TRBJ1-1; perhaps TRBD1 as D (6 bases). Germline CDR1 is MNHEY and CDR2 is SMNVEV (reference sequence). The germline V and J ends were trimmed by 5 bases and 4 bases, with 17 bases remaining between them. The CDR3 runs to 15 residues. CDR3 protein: CASSPRQDWITEAFF. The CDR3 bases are TGTGCCAGCAGTCCTCGACAGGATTGGATCACTGAAGCTTTCTTT.

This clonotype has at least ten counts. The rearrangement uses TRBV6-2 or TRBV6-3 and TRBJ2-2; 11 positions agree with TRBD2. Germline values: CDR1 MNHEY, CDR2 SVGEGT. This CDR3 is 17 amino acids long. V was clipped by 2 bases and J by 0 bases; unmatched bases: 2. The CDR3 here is CASSYTSGGANTGELFF. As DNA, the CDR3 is TGTGCCAGCAGTTACACTAGCGGGGGAGCGAACACCGGGGAGCTGTTTTTT.

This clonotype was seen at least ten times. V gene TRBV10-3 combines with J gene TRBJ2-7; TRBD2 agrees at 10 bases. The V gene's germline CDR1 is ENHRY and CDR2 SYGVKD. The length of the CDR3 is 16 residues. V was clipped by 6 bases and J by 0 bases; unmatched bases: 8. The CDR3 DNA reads TGTGCCATCAGCGGATACTCTAGCGGGAGCTCCTACGAGCAGTACTTC. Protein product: CAISGYSSGSSYEQYF.

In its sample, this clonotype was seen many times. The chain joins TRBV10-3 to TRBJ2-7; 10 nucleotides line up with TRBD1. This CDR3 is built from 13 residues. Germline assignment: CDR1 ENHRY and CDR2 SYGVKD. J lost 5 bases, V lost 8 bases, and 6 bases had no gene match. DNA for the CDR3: TGTGCCATCGGTGGGACAGGGGATCACGAGCAGTACTTC. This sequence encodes CAIGGTGDHEQYF.

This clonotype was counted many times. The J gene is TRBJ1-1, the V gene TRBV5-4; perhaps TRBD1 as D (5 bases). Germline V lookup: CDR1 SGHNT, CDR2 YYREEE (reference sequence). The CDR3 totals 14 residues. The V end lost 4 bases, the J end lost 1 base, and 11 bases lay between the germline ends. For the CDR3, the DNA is TGTGCCAGCAGCCAGGACGGGACGAACACTGAAGCTTTCTTT. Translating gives CASSQDGTNTEAFF.

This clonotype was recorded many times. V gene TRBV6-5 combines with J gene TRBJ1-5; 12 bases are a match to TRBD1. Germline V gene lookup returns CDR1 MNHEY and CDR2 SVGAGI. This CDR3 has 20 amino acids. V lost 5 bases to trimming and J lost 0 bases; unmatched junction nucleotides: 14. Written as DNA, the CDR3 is TGTGCCAGCAGTCGCACAACCGGGACAGGGGGCCCATATAGCAATCAGCCCCAGCATTTT. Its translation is CASSRTTGTGGPYSNQPQHF.

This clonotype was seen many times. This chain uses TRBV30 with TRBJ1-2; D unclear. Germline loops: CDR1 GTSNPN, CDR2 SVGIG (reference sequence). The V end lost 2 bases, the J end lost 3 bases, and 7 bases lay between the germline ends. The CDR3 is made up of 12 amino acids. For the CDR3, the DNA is TGTGCCTGGAGTTTACACGACTATGGCTACACCTTC. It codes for CAWSLHDYGYTF.

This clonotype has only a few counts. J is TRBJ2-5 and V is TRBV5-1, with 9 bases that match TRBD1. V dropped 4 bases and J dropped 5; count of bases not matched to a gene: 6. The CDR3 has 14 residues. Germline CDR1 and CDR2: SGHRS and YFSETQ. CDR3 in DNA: TGCGCCAGCAGCCCGGGGACAGGGAGCGAGACCCAGTACTTC. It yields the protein CASSPGTGSETQYF.

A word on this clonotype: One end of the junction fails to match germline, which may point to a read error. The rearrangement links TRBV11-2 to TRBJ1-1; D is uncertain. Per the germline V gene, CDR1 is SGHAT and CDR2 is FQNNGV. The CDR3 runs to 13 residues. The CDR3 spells CATSFVRNTEAFF. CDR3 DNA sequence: TGTGCCACCAGCTTCGTGAGGAACACTGAAGCTTTCTTT. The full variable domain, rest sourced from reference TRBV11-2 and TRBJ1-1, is EAGVAQSPRYKIIEKRQSVAFWCNPISGHATLYWYQQILGQGPKLLIQFQNNGVVDDSQLPKDRFSAERLKGVDSTLKIQPAKLEDSAVYLCATSFVRNTEAFFGQGTRLTVV.

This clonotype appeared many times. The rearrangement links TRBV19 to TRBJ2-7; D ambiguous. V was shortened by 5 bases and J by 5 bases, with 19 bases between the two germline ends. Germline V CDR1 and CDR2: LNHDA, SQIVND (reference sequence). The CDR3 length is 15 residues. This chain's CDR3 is CASSPARGKPHEQYF. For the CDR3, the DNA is TGTGCCAGTAGTCCCGCGAGAGGCAAGCCCCACGAGCAGTACTTC.

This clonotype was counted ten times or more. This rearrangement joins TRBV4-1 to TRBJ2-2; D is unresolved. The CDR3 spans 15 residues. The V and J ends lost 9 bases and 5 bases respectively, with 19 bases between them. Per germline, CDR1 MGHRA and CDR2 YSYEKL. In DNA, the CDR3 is TGCGCCAGTACTCAAAGGGCTCTTGGGACCGGGGAGCTGTTTTTT. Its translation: CASTQRALGTGELFF.

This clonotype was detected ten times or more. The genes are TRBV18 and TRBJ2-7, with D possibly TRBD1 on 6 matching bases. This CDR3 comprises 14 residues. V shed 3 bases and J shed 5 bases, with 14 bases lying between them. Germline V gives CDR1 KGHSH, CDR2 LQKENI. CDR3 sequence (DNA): TGTGCCAGCTCACCCCCGAACAGGGAAGACGAGCAGTACTTC. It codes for CASSPPNREDEQYF.